The TCR beta chain described here comes from a study of high-grade serous ovarian cancer treatment subgroups (dated by TCRdb to the early 2020s). Regarding the study in general: Sequencing yielded a mean of 14,192 reads and more than 6,000 unique TCR beta rearrangements per sample. TCR beta repertoires were profiled in patients with high-grade serous ovarian cancer who were grouped, under a laparoscopic triage algorithm, by complete gross resection or by neoadjuvant chemotherapy response. Each patient contributed one primary tumor and two metastatic tumor samples, giving 75 to 95 samples in total. The cohort comprised some 30 patients: some 10 with no residual disease after primary surgery (R0), some 10 excellent NACT responders, and some 10 poor NACT responders.

The 80 to 90 tumor samples underwent high-throughput TCR profiling using ImmunoSEQ. In the authors' own workflow: Richness (unique productive sequences), clonality, evenness and relatedness were included as repertoire diversity metrics, and similarity between samples was assessed with the Bhattacharyya coefficient. A sensitivity analysis excluded TCRs with fewer than two reads and gave consistent conclusions. In TCRdb, the immuneACCESS table is reduced to in-frame sequences with V and J assigned. These tables do not hold every clone; where another copy was compared, an unresolved V gene accounts for under half, and the others remain unexplained. V, J and clone size reflect that table, while D and trimming were determined from the DNA. Recorded for this sample are roughly 18,000 clones; about three quarters of them occurred a single time. 5.5% to 7% of the sample is held by the ten biggest clonotypes.

As concerns this clone: Its specific antigen is unknown. The record has no base qualities; no much larger clone is one base away.

What the authors observed across the whole study: The TCR repertoire analyses centered on CDR3, and CDR1 and CDR2 were not analyzed. TCR clonal relatedness correlated positively with neoantigen level and, by trend, with copy number variation and mutation load from whole-genome sequencing. Repertoire similarity between tumors of the same patient ranged about 0.11 to 0.79, whereas almost no similarity was seen between different patients. Spatial information was not captured by bulk tumor TCR sequencing, so insight into HGSC tumor complexity and diversity was limited.

Tumor samples were obtained before definitive surgery or chemotherapy. Genomic DNA was extracted by the MD Anderson Biospecimen Extraction Resource, and TCR sequencing was done by the MD Anderson Cancer Genomics Laboratory. Spanning cysteine to phenylalanine, the CDR3 consists of 13 amino acids. The entry retains the CDR3 DNA only, 39 bases that are in frame from base 1. Sequences MNHNS (CDR1) and SASEGT (CDR2) are obtained from the germline V gene. Trimming at the junction amounts to 5 bases on V and 7 bases on J, and the germline ends lie 12 bases apart. The receptor comes from a human donor with high-grade serous ovarian cancer. Recombination linked TRBV6-1 to TRBJ1-5; TRBD1 could be the D gene, as 5 bases match. The source material was tumor tissue. The DNA sequence is as follows: TGTGCCAGCAGTCTACAGGAGATCCAGCCCCAGCATTTT. Its translation reads: CASSLQEIQPQHF.